These 30 T cell receptor beta chains were sequenced from one sample in a study of early T cells in non-severe SARS-CoV-2 infection (dated by TCRdb to the early 2020s). Library preparation used 5' RACE. Instrument on record: NextSeq 500. TCRdb took the public reads, trimmed them with fastp at Q25, ran MiXCR for clone calling and kept in-frame beta chains. When rows share a CDR3 protein, they turn into one entry using the most common DNA and genes. Counted in this sample were about 49,000 distinct CDR3 sequences; approximately 10% of them appeared once. 8.5% to 10% of the sample goes to the ten largest clones. What was sequenced was whole blood. The receptors come from an adult who was a healthcare worker with PCR-confirmed SARS-CoV-2 infection or an uninfected control (not recorded which).

The genes are TRBV5-4 and TRBJ2-7, with D perhaps matching TRBD2 (5 bases). This CDR3 spans 15 amino acids. Trimming removed 4 bases from V and 1 base from J, with 15 bases in between. Per the germline V gene, CDR1 is SGHNT and CDR2 is YYREEE (reference sequence). The CDR3 sequence is CASSEKTGMSYEQYF. The CDR3 region has the DNA TGTGCCAGCAGCGAGAAAACCGGGATGTCCTACGAGCAGTACTTC. Full variable domain (remainder filled in from reference TRBV5-4 and TRBJ2-7): ETGVTQSPTHLIKTRGQQVTLRCSSQSGHNTVSWYQQALGQGPQFIFQYYREEENGRGNFPPRFSGLQFPNYSSELNVNALELDDSALYLCASSEKTGMSYEQYFGPGTRLTVT.

This clonotype was detected many times. The chain links TRBV30 to TRBJ1-5; D ambiguous. Trimming left V 2 bases short and J 3 bases short, with 8 bases between. This CDR3 region has 13 residues. Germline CDR1 reads GTSNPN; CDR2 reads SVGIG (reference sequence). The CDR3 DNA sequence: TGTGCCTGGAGTTCAAGCTCCAATCAGCCCCAGCATTTT. This codes for CAWSSSSNQPQHF.

This clonotype has a count of ten or more. The J gene is TRBJ2-6, the V gene TRBV7-3, with TRBD1 identical over 10 bases. This CDR3 has 18 amino acids. Trimming removed 5 bases from V and 4 bases from J; junction bases left unmatched: 11. Germline values: CDR1 SGHTA, CDR2 FQGTGA. The CDR3: CASSVTGQGTTGANVLTF. The CDR3 DNA is TGTGCCAGCAGCGTGACGGGACAGGGGACTACCGGGGCCAACGTCCTGACTTTC.

This sequence joins TRBV28 and TRBJ2-2; D is ambiguous. This CDR3 is 14 amino acids long. Trimming removed 11 bases from V and 2 bases from J, with 15 bases in between. Germline V CDR1 and CDR2: MDHEN, SYDVKM. This CDR3 reads CASDGHPNTGELFF. DNA for the CDR3: TGTGCCTCAGACGGGCACCCAAACACCGGGGAGCTGTTTTTT.

This clonotype was recorded many times. An end of the junction differs from the germline gene, which may be a read error. The V call is TRBV7-7, the J call TRBJ2-2; the match to TRBD2 covers 7 bases. The germline gives CDR1 SSHAT, CDR2 FNYEAQ (reference sequence). The CDR3 is 15 amino acids. CDR3 region: CASSLGGFYTGELFF. The DNA for the CDR3 is TGTGCTAGCAGCTTGGGAGGGTTTTACACCGGGGAGCTGTTTTTT.

This chain uses TRBV27 with TRBJ1-1; D may be TRBD1 (6 bases). The V gene lost 8 bases and the J gene lost 6 bases, with 25 bases spanning the gap. Germline V CDR1 and CDR2: MNHEY, SMNVEV (reference sequence). The CDR3 runs to 16 residues. Here the CDR3 DNA reads TGTGCCAGCGGCTCCCGGCCCCTCAGGGGAGTCTCTGAAGCTTTCTTT. Translating gives CASGSRPLRGVSEAFF.

V and J are TRBV19 and TRBJ1-2; D uncertain. V lost 3 bases and J lost 0, with 5 bases in between. CDR3 size: 13 residues. CDR1 is LNHDA and CDR2 is SQIVND in the germline V gene (reference sequence). The CDR3 reads CASSIGANYGYTF. CDR3 DNA: TGTGCCAGTAGTATCGGAGCTAACTATGGCTACACCTTC. Full variable domain (outside the CDR3, taken from reference TRBV19 and TRBJ1-2): DGGITQSPKYLFRKEGQNVTLSCEQNLNHDAMYWYRQDPGQGLRLIYYSQIVNDFQKGDIAEGYSVSREKKESFPLTVTSAQKNPTAFYLCASSIGANYGYTFGSGTRLTVV.

The V gene is TRBV29-1, the J gene TRBJ1-4, with D possibly matching TRBD1 (5 bases). The CDR3 spans 12 residues. Deletions cut 8 bases from V and 7 bases from J, with 14 bases between. Germline V gene sequence: CDR1 SQVTM, CDR2 ANQGSEA. CDR3 sequence: CSPRQRSEKLFF. CDR3 DNA sequence: TGCAGCCCAAGACAGAGAAGTGAAAAACTGTTTTTT.

V gene TRBV5-6 combines with J gene TRBJ1-1, with a weak D call TRBD1 (6 bases). CDR1 SGHDT and CDR2 YYEEEE come from the germline V gene. Trimming took 4 bases from V and 3 from J, leaving 13 bases between them. CDR3 length equals 14 residues. The CDR3 is CASSAEWTDTEAFF. CDR3 nucleotides: TGTGCCAGCAGCGCGGAGTGGACAGACACTGAAGCTTTCTTT.

This clonotype was recorded at least ten times. The chain employs TRBV6-2 or TRBV6-3 and TRBJ2-1, with a tentative D call TRBD1 (6 bases). CDR1 MNHEY and CDR2 SVGEGT come from the germline V gene. Deletions cut 3 bases from V and 0 bases from J, with 9 bases between. The CDR3 spans 15 residues. In nucleotides, the CDR3 is TGTGCCAGCAGTTATAGGGGGAGCTCCTACAATGAGCAGTTCTTC. This encodes CASSYRGSSYNEQFF.

This clonotype was seen at least ten times. The chain links TRBV29-1 to TRBJ2-1, with D possibly matching TRBD1 (5 bases). V was trimmed by 5 bases and J by 8 bases, leaving 19 bases between them. The length of the CDR3 is 14 residues. CDR1 is SQVTM and CDR2 is ANQGSEA in the germline V gene. CDR3 sequence: CSVPNPVQGYEQFF. In nucleotides, the CDR3 is TGCAGCGTTCCCAATCCGGTTCAGGGCTATGAGCAGTTCTTC.

In this sample, this clonotype turned up a few times. The chain uses TRBV6-2 or TRBV6-3 and TRBJ2-7; D uncertain. CDR3 size: 15 residues. CDR1 MNHEY and CDR2 SVGEGT come from the germline V gene. Trimming took 7 bases from V and 0 from J, leaving 16 bases between them. This chain's CDR3 is CASIYHPGRSYEQYF. Here the CDR3 DNA reads TGTGCCAGCATCTACCATCCAGGCCGCTCCTACGAGCAGTACTTC.

This clonotype was found many times. CDR3 in amino acids: CSARAGHNSPLHF. The CDR3 coding sequence is TGCAGTGCTAGAGCTGGGCATAATTCACCCCTCCACTTT. The gene calls are TRBV20-1 and TRBJ1-6; unclear D gene. This CDR3 region has 13 residues. Trimming cost V 1 base and J 5 bases, with 6 bases left between them. The germline V gene encodes CDR1 DFQATT and CDR2 SNEGSKA (reference sequence).

J is TRBJ2-1 and V is TRBV29-1; TRBD1 agrees at 7 bases. Germline CDR1 and CDR2: SQVTM and ANQGSEA. The CDR3 totals 10 residues. V lost 7 bases and J lost 13; bases outside the gene matches: 7. This chain's CDR3 is CSGDRDGQFF. Written as DNA, the CDR3 is TGCAGCGGCGACAGGGATGGACAGTTCTTC.

This clonotype occurred a few times. The chain carries TRBV7-6 and TRBJ2-2; D is tentatively TRBD1 or TRBD2 (5 bases each). Germline assignment: CDR1 SGHVS and CDR2 FNYEAQ. The CDR3 spans 16 residues. V gave up 7 bases and J gave up 5 bases, with 20 bases separating them. CDR3 DNA: TGTGCCAGCACCAACGGGGCTAGCAAAGCAACCGGGGAGCTGTTTTTT. This translates into CASTNGASKATGELFF.

The chain has TRBV7-2 and TRBJ2-3; 12 nucleotides line up with TRBD2. CDR3 length: 15 residues. V was clipped by 6 bases and J by 1 base; unmatched bases: 2. The germline V gene has CDR1 SGHTA and CDR2 FQGNSA. The CDR3 loop is CASRRLAGGTDTQYF. The CDR3 DNA sequence: TGTGCCAGCAGAAGACTAGCGGGAGGCACAGATACGCAGTATTTT.

With respect to this clonotype: At one end the junction does not follow the germline gene, possibly because of a read error. The chain uses TRBV19 and TRBJ1-4; 7 bases are shared with TRBD1. Germline lookup yields CDR1 LNHDA and CDR2 SQIVND (reference sequence). CDR3 length: 16 amino acids. CDR3 region: CSSSKNRGRLGEKLFF. As DNA, the CDR3 is TGTTCCAGTAGTAAGAACAGGGGTCGGCTTGGTGAAAAACTGTTTTTT.

This clonotype was counted between two and nine times. This chain connects TRBV7-9 to TRBJ2-1; 8 bases are shared with TRBD2. CDR3 length: 15 residues. The V gene end was trimmed by 6 bases and the J gene end by 7 bases; junction bases not matched to a gene: 11. Looked up from germline, CDR1 is SEHNR and CDR2 is FQNEAQ (reference sequence). CDR3 DNA sequence: TGTGCCAGCAGACCAGCGGGAGAGCGGGTAAATGAGCAGTTCTTC. It specifies CASRPAGERVNEQFF.

This clonotype has a handful of counts. The chain links TRBV6-6 to TRBJ2-5; weak D call: TRBD2 (6 bases). Germline loops: CDR1 MNHNY, CDR2 SVGAGI (reference sequence). This CDR3 is 14 amino acids long. V was pared by 2 bases and J by 0 bases, with 7 bases between. This chain's CDR3 is CASSYGGNQETQYF. The CDR3 DNA reads as TGTGCCAGCAGTTACGGCGGGAACCAAGAGACCCAGTACTTC.

A few counts support this clonotype. V usage is TRBV6-2 or TRBV6-3 and J usage is TRBJ2-3; 13 nucleotides agree with TRBD2. This CDR3 spans 18 amino acids. Germline V gene data show CDR1 as MNHEY and CDR2 as SVGEGT. V lost 2 bases, J lost 0 bases, and 5 bases stayed unmatched. CDR3 sequence (DNA): TGTGCCAGCAGTTACGACGGGACTAGCGGGACTAGCACAGATACGCAGTATTTT. It yields the protein CASSYDGTSGTSTDTQYF.

V is TRBV6-5 and J is TRBJ2-3; D ambiguous. This CDR3 contains 13 residues. CDR1 and CDR2 from the germline V gene are MNHEY and SVGAGI. V was pared by 6 bases and J by 0 bases, with 7 bases between. The CDR3 sequence is CASSPISTDTQYF. CDR3 nucleotides: TGTGCCAGCAGCCCTATTAGCACAGATACGCAGTATTTT.

This clonotype was seen many times. The V and J genes are TRBV6-5 and TRBJ1-6; D remains unclear. Germline-derived CDR1 and CDR2 are MNHEY and SVGAGI. The CDR3 is 14 residues long. Trimming stripped 2 bases from V and 7 bases from J, with 9 bases between. DNA for the CDR3: TGTGCCAGCAGTTACACGGGAAGGAATTCACCCCTCCACTTT. Protein sequence: CASSYTGRNSPLHF.

The chain combines TRBV10-3 with TRBJ2-3; no firm D call. The CDR3 has 14 residues. Germline CDR1 reads ENHRY; CDR2 reads SYGVKD. Trimming took off 2 bases at V and 1 base at J, with 7 bases between the two ends. The CDR3 DNA reads as TGTGCCATCAGTGAGGGGAAGGGCACAGATACGCAGTATTTT. Protein product: CAISEGKGTDTQYF.

This chain connects TRBV6-2 or TRBV6-3 to TRBJ1-1; 7 nucleotides match TRBD1. With V trimmed by 2 bases and J by 0 bases, 6 bases remained unmatched. The length of the CDR3 is 16 residues. Germline assignment: CDR1 MNHEY and CDR2 SVGEGT. The DNA for the CDR3 is TGTGCCAGCAGTTACCCGGGACAGACGATGAACACTGAAGCTTTCTTT. Translating it yields CASSYPGQTMNTEAFF.

J is TRBJ1-3 and V is TRBV7-3, with 7 bases matching TRBD1. This CDR3 spans 13 amino acids. CDR1 and CDR2 (germline): SGHTA, FQGTGA. With V trimmed by 5 bases and J by 7 bases, 5 bases remained unmatched. CDR3 sequence: CASSPDRENTIYF. CDR3 bases: TGTGCCAGCAGCCCCGACAGGGAGAACACCATATATTTT.

The V and J genes are TRBV6-5 and TRBJ1-1; D remains ambiguous. Germline CDR1 reads MNHEY; CDR2 reads SVGAGI. CDR3 size: 15 residues. The V gene lost 0 bases and the J gene lost 0 bases, with 8 bases spanning the gap. The CDR3 DNA follows: TGTGCCAGCAGTTACTCACAGATCCTGAACACTGAAGCTTTCTTT. It is translated as CASSYSQILNTEAFF.

This clonotype was counted ten times or more. J is TRBJ2-7 and V is TRBV3-1; 7 positions match TRBD2. Losses at the gene ends were 0 bases for V and 2 bases for J; bases not matched to a gene: 10. Germline CDR1 reads LGHDT; CDR2 reads YNNKEL (reference sequence). This CDR3 is built from 17 residues. The CDR3 DNA follows: TGTGCCAGCAGCCAAGATATCGGAGCGGGATGGGCCTACGAGCAGTACTTC. As protein: CASSQDIGAGWAYEQYF.

This clonotype has just a few counts. The chain employs TRBV28 and TRBJ1-6, with no clear D. Germline loops: CDR1 MDHEN, CDR2 SYDVKM. The length of the CDR3 is 15 residues. Trimming took off 7 bases at V and 8 bases at J, with 18 bases between the two ends. The CDR3 sequence: CASTLGPEVDSPLHF. Written as DNA, the CDR3 is TGTGCCAGCACCCTGGGCCCGGAGGTGGATTCACCCCTCCACTTT. Looking up the rest from reference TRBV28 and TRBJ1-6 gives the full variable domain: DVKVTQSSRYLVKRTGEKVFLECVQDMDHENMFWYRQDPGLGLRLIYFSYDVKMKEKGDIPEGYSVSREKKERFSLILESASTNQTSMYLCASTLGPEVDSPLHFGNGTRLTVT.

The chain couples TRBV27 to TRBJ2-3, with 8 bases that match TRBD1. Trimming removed 4 bases from V and 5 bases from J; junction bases left unmatched: 5. This CDR3 comprises 14 residues. In germline, CDR1 is MNHEY, CDR2 SMNVEV (reference sequence). DNA for the CDR3: TGTGCCAGCAGTTGGGGACAGGCGGGAGATACGCAGTATTTT. It is translated as CASSWGQAGDTQYF.

The rearrangement links TRBV7-9 to TRBJ1-1; D may be TRBD1 (6 bases). V was pared by 10 bases and J by 1 base, with 19 bases between. The CDR3 runs 15 residues. Looked up from germline, CDR1 is SEHNR and CDR2 is FQNEAQ (reference sequence). CDR3 coding DNA: TGTGCCACCACCCCCGGGGGCGATGGGAACACTGAAGCTTTCTTT. As protein: CATTPGGDGNTEAFF.